The rows below give T cell receptor beta chains drawn from one sample of a study of identical twins. MiXCR was run by TCRdb on the 5' RACE reads, yielding one entry per CDR3 protein. The sample shows some 690,000 distinct CDR3 sequences, approximately 22% of them seen only once. A further study also used this sample, focusing on T cells expressing NK-cell markers.

The specimen was PBMCs. These TCRs come from a woman between 18 and 30 years old in good health. Each CDR3 is given with its conserved first and last residue. D genes are given only for firm matches. Clone size is not always given. Where it is, it says once, few, many or a class for expanded clones.

CDR3: CASSVDNRGPPLHF
DNA: TGTGCCAGCAGCGTAGACAACAGGGGGCCACCCCTCCACTTT
J: TRBJ1-6
size: -
V: TRBV9
D: TRBD1

CDR3: CASSSTRGTAPYGYTF
DNA: TGTGCCAGCAGCTCGACCCGGGGGACAGCCCCCTATGGCTACACCTTC
J: TRBJ1-2
size: few
V: TRBV11-2
D: TRBD1

CDR3: CSAEVGQVWDTQYF
DNA: TGCAGTGCCGAGGTCGGGCAGGTTTGGGATACGCAGTATTTT
J: TRBJ2-3
size: few
V: TRBV20-1
D: -

CDR3: CASRGNTDTQYF
DNA: TGTGCCAGCCGGGGTAATACAGATACGCAGTATTTT
J: TRBJ2-3
size: few
V: TRBV12-3/TRBV12-4
D: -

CDR3: CSARGIMPTDTQYF
DNA: TGCAGTGCTAGAGGGATCATGCCGACAGATACGCAGTATTTT
J: TRBJ2-3
size: -
V: TRBV20-1
D: -

CDR3: CASTHGGRDQETQYF
DNA: TGTGCCAGCACCCATGGAGGGCGGGACCAAGAGACCCAGTACTTC
J: TRBJ2-5
size: many
V: TRBV12-3/TRBV12-4
D: -

CDR3: CSARDPRGGYEQYF
DNA: TGCAGTGCTAGAGACCCACGGGGTGGATACGAGCAGTACTTC
J: TRBJ2-7
size: -
V: TRBV20-1
D: -

CDR3: CSARPGDSSYNEQFF
DNA: TGCAGTGCTAGGCCGGGGGACAGCTCCTACAATGAGCAGTTCTTC
J: TRBJ2-1
size: -
V: TRBV20-1
D: -

CDR3: CASSHKGRGPVWDEQFF
DNA: TGTGCCAGCAGCCATAAAGGTCGGGGGCCGGTCTGGGATGAGCAGTTCTTC
J: TRBJ2-1
size: -
V: TRBV3-1
D: -

CDR3: CSGGRLSGSSDTQYF
DNA: TGCAGCGGAGGGCGCCTGAGTGGGAGCTCGGATACGCAGTATTTT
J: TRBJ2-3
size: many
V: TRBV29-1
D: -

CDR3: CASSRLTGGDTGELFF
DNA: TGTGCCAGCAGCCGTCTTACGGGAGGGGACACCGGGGAGCTGTTTTTT
J: TRBJ2-2
size: -
V: TRBV7-6
D: TRBD2